This T cell receptor beta chain is drawn from a study of blood T cell repertoires in COVID-19. Turning to the study itself: Specimens from acute and convalescent COVID-19 originated in the United States, Italy and Spain. T cells, B-cell-depleted T cells, or PBMCs provided the cDNA or gDNA that served as material.

As originally analysed: Scientists estimated how many nucleated cells there were by amplifying reference gene primers. Profiled with immunoSEQ multiplex PCR; TCRdb holds only in-frame clones, not every one. V and J calls and clone size come straight from that table; D and trimming were deduced from the DNA. The profile shows a few hundred thousand clones, around 86% of them singletons. The germline V gene has CDR1 LNHDA and CDR2 SQIVND (reference sequence). The CDR3 totals 11 residues. The V end lost 6 bases, the J end lost 4 bases, and 6 bases lay between the germline ends. The source is a man in his 60s with acute or convalescent COVID-19. The specimen was peripheral blood. The V call is TRBV19, the J call TRBJ1-1; D is unresolved. The CDR3 reads CASRWATEAFF. For the CDR3, the DNA is TGTGCCAGTAGGTGGGCCACTGAAGCTTTCTTT.